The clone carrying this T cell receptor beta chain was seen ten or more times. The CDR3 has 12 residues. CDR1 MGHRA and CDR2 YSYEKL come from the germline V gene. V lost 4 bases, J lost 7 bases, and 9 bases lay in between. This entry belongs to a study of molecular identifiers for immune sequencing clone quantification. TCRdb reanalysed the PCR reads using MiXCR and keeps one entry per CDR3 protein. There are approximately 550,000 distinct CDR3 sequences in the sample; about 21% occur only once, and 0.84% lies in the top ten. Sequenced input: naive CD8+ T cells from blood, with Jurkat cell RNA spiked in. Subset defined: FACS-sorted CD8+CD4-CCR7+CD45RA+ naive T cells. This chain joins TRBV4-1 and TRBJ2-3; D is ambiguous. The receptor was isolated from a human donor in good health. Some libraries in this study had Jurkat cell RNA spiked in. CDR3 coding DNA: TGCGCCAGCAGCCCAAACTTAAATACGCAGTATTTT. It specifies CASSPNLNTQYF.